The T cell receptor beta chain described here comes from a study of chemoradiotherapy in HPV16-positive cancers. At the level of the study: Functional T-cell assays on a couple of HPV16-positive patients' cells defined candidate HPV-specific clones and common TCR motifs.

About this clone: The antigen is not known.

Measured with immunoSEQ multiplex PCR; TCRdb has only the in-frame clones, and not every one. The sample includes around 17,000 clones, roughly nine tenths of them seen just once. CDR3 length equals 14 residues. V dropped 3 bases and J dropped 2; count of bases not matched to a gene: 3. Germline V gene sequence: CDR1 KGHSH, CDR2 LQKENI. Over chemoradiotherapy, repertoires were sampled more than once. General study results and limits: During treatment, candidate HPV-specific clones and E7-related motifs expanded in tumor. In HPV16-positive patients, HPV-responsive T-cell expansion tracked better recurrence-free survival.

The sequence was collected from a human donor with HPV-associated anogenital cancer. The chain combines TRBV18 with TRBJ2-7; the match to TRBD1 covers 8 bases. The sample was blood, taken from a patient who underwent chemoradiotherapy. CDR3 loop: CASSPGQGPYEQYF. The CDR3 DNA sequence: TGTGCCAGCTCACCTGGACAGGGCCCCTACGAGCAGTACTTC.